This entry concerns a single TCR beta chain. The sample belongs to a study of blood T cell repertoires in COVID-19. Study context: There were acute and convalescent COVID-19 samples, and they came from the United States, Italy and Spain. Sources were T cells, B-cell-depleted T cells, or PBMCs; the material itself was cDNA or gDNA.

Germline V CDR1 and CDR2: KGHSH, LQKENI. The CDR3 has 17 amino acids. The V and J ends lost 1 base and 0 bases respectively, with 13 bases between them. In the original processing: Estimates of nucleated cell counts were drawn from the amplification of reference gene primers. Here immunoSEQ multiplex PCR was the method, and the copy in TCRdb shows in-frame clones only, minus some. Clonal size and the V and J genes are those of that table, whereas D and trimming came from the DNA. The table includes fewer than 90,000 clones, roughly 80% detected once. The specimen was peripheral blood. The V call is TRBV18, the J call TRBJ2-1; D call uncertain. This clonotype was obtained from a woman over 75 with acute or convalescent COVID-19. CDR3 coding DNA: TGTGCCAGCTCACCACTTCCTCCTCTGAGCTCCTACAATGAGCAGTTCTTC. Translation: CASSPLPPLSSYNEQFF.